The clone carrying this T cell receptor (beta chain) was recorded a few times. The sample's time point: patch test 1, 2 weeks after DPC sensitization. Specified treatment: therapeutic diphenylcyclopropenone sensitization with weekly scalp DPC. Trimming took 5 bases from V and 9 from J, leaving 16 bases between them. Germline loops: CDR1 SGHTA, CDR2 FQGNSA. CDR3 length equals 13 residues. The data are from a study of human T cells and chemical hapten exposure. TCRdb re-called the RACE reads through MiXCR, storing one row per CDR3 protein. Among about 110,000 distinct CDR3 sequences listed, approximately 10% were seen once.

The TCR was taken from a woman in her forties with alopecia areata. Some clones in this sample may be carry-over from other donors' samples. The sequencing here drew on whole blood, taken in connection with sensitization to the hapten diphenylcyclopropenone (DPC). This chain joins TRBV7-2 and TRBJ2-5; possibly TRBD2 for D (5 bases). CDR3 DNA: TGTGCCAGCAGCCCCGGGCCAATGGAGGCCCAGTACTTC. Translating it yields CASSPGPMEAQYF.